The rows below give T cell receptor beta chains drawn from one sample of a study of shared T cell receptors in the human thymus. Method: immunoSEQ multiplex PCR; TCRdb's copy keeps in-frame clones and lacks some. The sample records over 450,000 clones, 75% to 80% being singletons. These same data were also listed under a study on human thymus T cells.

The sample consisted of thymocytes. The receptors were sampled from a boy less than two years old with a congenital heart defect. Each CDR3 is given with its conserved first and last residue. Fields, in order: V gene, J gene, CDR3 length, D gene, clone size, CDR3 protein, CDR3 DNA. The D gene is left open where the match is weak. Some rows have no size entry. The others give once, few or many, or a class for an expanded clone.

TRBV27	TRBJ1-5	14	NA	NA	CASARARADQPQHF	TGTGCCAGCGCGAGAGCCAGGGCGGATCAGCCCCAGCATTTT
TRBV6-1	TRBJ1-1	14	NA	NA	CASGQQGESTEAFF	TGTGCCAGCGGGCAGCAGGGTGAGTCCACTGAAGCTTTCTTT
TRBV7-2	TRBJ2-7	14	TRBD2	NA	CASSSRDYLYEQYF	TGTGCCAGCAGCTCACGGGACTACCTCTACGAGCAGTACTTC
TRBV10-2	TRBJ2-1	17	NA	NA	CASSESSSGARDNEQFF	TGCGCCAGCAGTGAGTCGAGCTCGGGAGCTCGGGACAATGAGCAGTTCTTC
TRBV7-2	TRBJ2-7	14	NA	few	CASSLEARTYEQYF	TGTGCCAGCAGCTTAGAAGCAAGAACCTACGAGCAGTACTTC
TRBV28	TRBJ2-7	14	TRBD2	NA	CASSLSGLAYEQYF	TGTGCCAGCAGTTTATCGGGACTAGCCTACGAGCAGTACTTC
TRBV9	TRBJ2-1	15	TRBD2	NA	CASSETGTSRNEQFF	TGTGCCAGCAGCGAGACCGGGACTAGCAGGAATGAGCAGTTCTTC
TRBV7-2	TRBJ2-7	16	TRBD2	NA	CASSPRLAGVDYEQYF	TGTGCCAGCAGCCCTCGACTAGCGGGAGTGGACTACGAGCAGTACTTC
TRBV4-3	TRBJ2-7	18	TRBD1	NA	CASSPQNPDRGVSYEQYF	TGCGCCAGCAGCCCTCAAAACCCTGACAGGGGGGTGTCCTACGAGCAGTACTTC
TRBV23-1	TRBJ2-2	15	NA	NA	CASKAETSNTGELFF	TGCGCCAGCAAGGCCGAGACATCGAACACCGGGGAGCTGTTTTTT
TRBV30	TRBJ2-1	14	TRBD2	few	CACTSGGTYNEQFF	TGTGCCTGTACTAGCGGAGGTACCTACAATGAGCAGTTCTTC
TRBV28	TRBJ1-5	18	NA	NA	CASTPGPPYAYSNQPQHF	TGTGCCAGCACCCCTGGGCCACCATACGCCTATAGCAATCAGCCCCAGCATTTT
TRBV27	TRBJ1-5	14	NA	once	CASSLAGVHQPQHF	TGTGCCAGCAGTTTGGCAGGGGTCCATCAGCCCCAGCATTTT
TRBV7-2	TRBJ2-7	16	TRBD1	NA	CASSQRAGGASGEQYF	TGTGCCAGCAGCCAGAGGGCAGGGGGCGCCTCGGGCGAGCAGTACTTC
TRBV19	TRBJ1-1	15	TRBD1	few	CASLTGGMRNTEAFF	TGTGCCAGTCTCACAGGGGGAATGAGGAACACTGAAGCTTTCTTT
TRBV5-1	TRBJ2-4	15	TRBD1	NA	CASSLGTGYSYIQYF	TGCGCCAGCAGCTTGGGGACAGGGTATTCGTACATTCAGTACTTC
TRBV5-1	TRBJ2-3	18	TRBD2	NA	CASSLGMLAGGPPDTQYF	TGCGCCAGCAGCTTGGGTATGCTAGCGGGAGGTCCACCAGATACGCAGTATTTT
TRBV27	TRBJ2-2	18	NA	NA	CASSLYPGPTHPSGELFF	TGTGCCAGCAGTTTATACCCAGGGCCCACACATCCCAGCGGGGAGCTGTTTTTT
TRBV14	TRBJ2-5	13	NA	NA	CASSQGQQETQYF	TGTGCCAGCAGCCAGGGGCAGCAAGAGACCCAGTACTTC
TRBV5-1	TRBJ2-3	18	TRBD2	NA	CASSRTGTSGRTTDTQYF	TGCGCCAGCAGCAGAACCGGGACTAGCGGGAGGACCACAGATACGCAGTATTTT
TRBV10-2	TRBJ2-6	18	NA	NA	CASSAGGTANSGANVLTF	TGCGCCAGCAGTGCCGGCGGGACTGCCAACTCTGGGGCCAACGTCCTGACTTTC
TRBV5-4	TRBJ1-1	13	NA	NA	CASRGTPNTEAFF	TGTGCCAGCAGAGGGACACCTAACACTGAAGCTTTCTTT
TRBV5-4	TRBJ2-3	17	TRBD1	NA	CASRKQGAGRGTDTQYF	TGTGCCAGCAGGAAACAGGGGGCCGGGAGAGGCACAGATACGCAGTATTTT
TRBV5-4	TRBJ2-7	15	TRBD2	once	CASRPREALSYEQYF	TGTGCCAGCAGACCACGGGAGGCCCTCTCCTACGAGCAGTACTTC
TRBV11-3	TRBJ2-3	16	NA	few	CASSSHRTGNADTQYF	TGTGCCAGCAGCTCCCATCGAACAGGGAACGCAGATACGCAGTATTTT
TRBV19	TRBJ1-5	16	TRBD1	NA	CASSTPDRGSYQPQHF	TGTGCCAGTAGTACCCCTGACAGGGGATCCTATCAGCCCCAGCATTTT
TRBV27	TRBJ2-7	15	TRBD1	NA	CASRSDRGRFYEQYF	TGTGCCAGCAGGTCAGACAGGGGGCGCTTTTACGAGCAGTACTTC
TRBV13	TRBJ1-1	17	TRBD1	NA	CASSLGRPGQESTEAFF	TGTGCCAGCAGCTTAGGCAGGCCGGGACAGGAGTCCACTGAAGCTTTCTTT
TRBV7-9	TRBJ2-3	17	TRBD1	NA	CASSRNRGGKAADTQYF	TGTGCCAGCAGCCGAAACAGGGGCGGCAAGGCGGCAGATACGCAGTATTTT
TRBV29-1	TRBJ2-5	15	TRBD2	NA	CSVAAGLGPQETQYF	TGCAGCGTGGCAGCGGGGTTGGGCCCGCAAGAGACCCAGTACTTC
TRBV19	TRBJ2-1	16	TRBD2	NA	CASSIDASGSNNEQFF	TGTGCCAGTAGTATAGACGCTAGCGGGTCTAATAATGAGCAGTTCTTC
TRBV11-2	TRBJ2-5	15	TRBD1	NA	CASSSDGTGRETQYF	TGTGCCAGCAGCTCTGACGGGACAGGGAGAGAGACCCAGTACTTC
TRBV4-1	TRBJ2-7	16	NA	NA	CASSQDDGRSSYEQYF	TGCGCCAGCAGCCAAGACGATGGCAGAAGCTCCTACGAGCAGTACTTC
TRBV10-2	TRBJ1-2	13	NA	NA	CASSFLGNYGYTF	TGCGCCAGCAGTTTTCTAGGCAACTATGGCTACACCTTC
TRBV5-1	TRBJ1-3	16	TRBD1	NA	CASSPGQGISGNTIYF	TGCGCCAGCAGCCCAGGACAGGGGATCTCTGGAAACACCATATATTTT
TRBV27	TRBJ2-1	15	NA	NA	CASSLRGFTYNEQFF	TGTGCCAGCAGTCTGCGCGGGTTTACCTACAATGAGCAGTTCTTC
TRBV13	TRBJ2-3	17	NA	NA	CASSLGSGSRTADTQYF	TGTGCCAGCAGCTTAGGGTCGGGATCTCGAACGGCAGATACGCAGTATTTT
TRBV27	TRBJ2-7	14	NA	NA	CASSCTGIPYEQYF	TGTGCCAGCAGCTGTACCGGGATCCCCTACGAGCAGTACTTC
TRBV4-3	TRBJ2-7	17	NA	NA	CASSPSPLAAVSYEQYF	TGCGCCAGCAGCCCATCCCCTCTAGCAGCCGTCTCCTACGAGCAGTACTTC
TRBV20-1	TRBJ1-1	11	NA	few	CSARAEGVAFF	TGCAGTGCTAGAGCAGAGGGGGTAGCTTTCTTT
TRBV5-8	TRBJ2-7	12	NA	NA	CASRDSPYEQYF	TGTGCCAGCAGGGACAGTCCCTACGAGCAGTACTTC
TRBV5-1	TRBJ2-7	13	NA	NA	CASSLPRTYEQYF	TGCGCCAGCAGCTTGCCGAGGACCTACGAGCAGTACTTC
TRBV4-3	TRBJ1-5	18	TRBD1	NA	CASSLSPGTGGDNQPQHF	TGCGCCAGCAGCCTCTCCCCCGGGACAGGGGGCGACAATCAGCCCCAGCATTTT
TRBV6-1	TRBJ2-3	10	TRBD2	NA	CASRGGTQYF	TGTGCCAGCAGGGGGGGGACGCAGTATTTT
TRBV25-1	TRBJ2-1	16	NA	NA	CASSEKSYLWGVEQFF	TGTGCCAGCAGTGAAAAAAGTTACCTTTGGGGGGTTGAGCAGTTCTTC
TRBV25-1	TRBJ1-5	17	TRBD1	NA	CASSEGDRGWGNQPQHF	TGTGCCAGCAGTGAAGGGGACAGGGGATGGGGCAATCAGCCCCAGCATTTT
TRBV12-5	TRBJ1-1	13	NA	NA	CASGSTGNTEAFF	TGTGCTAGTGGTTCCACAGGGAACACTGAAGCTTTCTTT
TRBV18	TRBJ2-5	13	TRBD1	once	CASSQGAEETQYF	TGTGCCAGCTCACAGGGGGCAGAAGAGACCCAGTACTTC
TRBV7-9	TRBJ2-1	16	TRBD1	NA	CASSYKGQGAYNEQFF	TGTGCCAGCAGTTACAAGGGACAGGGGGCTTACAATGAGCAGTTCTTC
TRBV14	TRBJ2-7	16	TRBD2	NA	CASSQDLWEGLHEQYF	TGTGCCAGCAGCCAAGATCTGTGGGAGGGCCTCCACGAGCAGTACTTC
TRBV11-3	TRBJ2-1	12	NA	NA	CASSSGECEQFF	TGTGCCAGCAGTTCTGGAGAGTGCGAGCAGTTCTTC